These 23 T cell receptor beta chains were all obtained from the same sample, sequenced in a study of radiation and T cells in renal cell carcinoma. Time point denoted: blood 4 weeks post-SBRT, at nephrectomy. The treatment denotes: 15 Gy SBRT to primary tumor, nephrectomy 4 weeks later. The assay was immunoSEQ multiplex PCR, and TCRdb's table has in-frame clones only and misses some. The sample has tens of thousands of clones; around four fifths are singletons. The specimen comprised blood, sampled from a patient whose treatment included radiotherapy and nephrectomy. The receptors here all came from a man aged 45 to 65 with renal cell carcinoma.

The rearrangement joins TRBV11-2 to TRBJ1-5; D not certain. The CDR3 contains 13 residues. Trimming took 2 bases from V and 9 from J, leaving 11 bases between them. Looked up from germline, CDR1 is SGHAT and CDR2 is FQNNGV. The CDR3 reads CASSLSSTRPQHF. In DNA, the CDR3 is TGTGCCAGCAGCTTAAGTTCCACCCGGCCCCAGCATTTT.

The rearrangement uses TRBV27 and TRBJ2-7; the D is unclear. Trimming shortened V by 8 bases and J by 4 bases, and 21 bases separated the two germline ends. Germline V gene lookup returns CDR1 MNHEY and CDR2 SMNVEV (reference sequence). The CDR3 has 15 residues. The CDR3 here is CASPFKLGVGYEQYF. CDR3 DNA: TGTGCCAGCCCATTTAAACTCGGAGTCGGTTACGAGCAGTACTTC.

The chain couples TRBV5-1 to TRBJ1-1; D gene uncertain. The CDR3 has 14 residues. The ends were cut back, 0 bases at V and 1 base at J, with 7 bases in the middle. CDR1 and CDR2 (germline): SGHRS, YFSETQ. The CDR3 spells CASSLGHPNTEAFF. In DNA, the CDR3 is TGCGCCAGCAGCTTGGGACACCCGAACACTGAAGCTTTCTTT. The full variable domain, in which reference TRBV5-1 and TRBJ1-1 provide the parts outside the CDR3, is KAGVTQTPRYLIKTRGQQVTLSCSPISGHRSVSWYQQTPGQGLQFLFEYFSETQRNKGNFPGRFSGRQFSNSRSEMNVSTLELGDSALYLCASSLGHPNTEAFFGQGTRLTVV.

The V call is TRBV6-1, the J call TRBJ2-1; possible D gene TRBD1, 6 bases. Looked up from germline, CDR1 is MNHNS and CDR2 is SASEGT. CDR3 size: 15 residues. V lost 1 base to trimming and J lost 6 bases, with 13 bases between them. The CDR3: CASSEVAQGGNEQFF. The CDR3 DNA is TGTGCCAGCAGTGAAGTGGCCCAAGGGGGCAATGAGCAGTTCTTC.

The chain links TRBV7-8 to TRBJ2-7; weak D call: TRBD1 (7 bases). The V gene lost 3 bases and the J gene lost 4 bases, with 19 bases spanning the gap. The CDR3 is made up of 16 amino acids. Germline assignment: CDR1 SGHVS and CDR2 FQNEAQ. The CDR3 here is CASSFGGGALSYEQYF. CDR3 nucleotide sequence: TGTGCCAGCAGCTTTGGAGGGGGCGCCCTCAGTTACGAGCAGTACTTC.

The sample holds one count of this clone. The rearrangement joins TRBV27 to TRBJ2-1, with 10 bases lining up with TRBD1. With V trimmed by 4 bases and J by 13 bases, 7 bases remained unmatched. The germline gives CDR1 MNHEY, CDR2 SMNVEV (reference sequence). The CDR3 runs 13 residues. CDR3 sequence: CASSSGQGLGQFF. As DNA, the CDR3 is TGTGCCAGCAGTTCGGGACAGGGGCTGGGACAGTTCTTC.

V usage is TRBV7-9 and J usage is TRBJ2-1; TRBD2 aligns across 7 bases. The germline V gene has CDR1 SEHNR and CDR2 FQNEAQ (reference sequence). This CDR3 comprises 14 residues. The J segment lost 6 bases and the V segment lost 3 bases, leaving 5 bases of the junction unmatched. Written as DNA, the CDR3 is TGTGCCAGCAGCTTCCGAACTAGCGTCAATGAGCAGTTCTTC. Its translation is CASSFRTSVNEQFF.

The chain employs TRBV27 and TRBJ2-1; 9 nucleotides agree with TRBD1. Per germline, CDR1 MNHEY and CDR2 SMNVEV (reference sequence). The length of the CDR3 is 14 residues. The trim removed 3 bases at V and 7 bases at J, leaving 4 bases unmatched. The CDR3 bases are TGTGCCAGCAGTTTCTACGACAGGGGGAATGAGCAGTTCTTC. Its translation is CASSFYDRGNEQFF.

The rearrangement joins TRBV9 to TRBJ2-5, with D perhaps matching TRBD1 (5 bases). The CDR3 totals 18 residues. Looked up from germline, CDR1 is SGDLS and CDR2 is YYNGEE. Trimming took 0 bases from V and 2 from J, leaving 20 bases between them. The CDR3 nucleotides are TGTGCCAGCAGCGTAGCTCTCCAGGGTGAAGGAATACAAGAGACCCAGTACTTC. This translates into CASSVALQGEGIQETQYF.

The chain recombines TRBV11-2 with TRBJ2-7; D is possibly TRBD1 or TRBD2 (5 bases each). Germline CDR1 reads SGHAT; CDR2 reads FQNNGV. The V end lost 0 bases, the J end lost 7 bases, and 10 bases lay between the germline ends. The CDR3 totals 13 residues. As DNA, the CDR3 is TGTGCCAGCAGCTTAGATGGGGGTCGGGAGCAGTACTTC. It is translated as CASSLDGGREQYF.

The rearrangement joins TRBV5-1 to TRBJ1-2, with D perhaps matching TRBD1 (5 bases). Germline V gene lookup returns CDR1 SGHRS and CDR2 YFSETQ. The length of the CDR3 is 16 residues. Trimming took off 4 bases at V and 3 bases at J, with 19 bases between the two ends. This CDR3 reads CASSPEGTSVYYGYTF. The CDR3 DNA sequence: TGCGCCAGCAGCCCAGAAGGGACCTCCGTTTACTATGGCTACACCTTC.

The V call is TRBV9, the J call TRBJ2-3, with D perhaps matching TRBD2 (7 bases). Germline V lookup: CDR1 SGDLS, CDR2 YYNGEE. This CDR3 contains 15 residues. Trimming removed 2 bases from V and 1 base from J, with 11 bases in between. CDR3 nucleotide sequence: TGTGCCAGCAGCGTGGGGGGGGCCCGCACAGATACGCAGTATTTT. This codes for CASSVGGARTDTQYF.

The rearrangement uses TRBV5-4 and TRBJ2-7, with 8 bases matching TRBD1. CDR1 and CDR2 (germline): SGHNT, YYREEE (reference sequence). The ends lost 4 bases at V and 3 bases at J; junction bases unmatched: 12. The CDR3 consists of 16 residues. The CDR3 bases are TGTGCCAGCAGCAAACTTACCGGACAGGGCGTCTACGAGCAGTACTTC. Translating it yields CASSKLTGQGVYEQYF.

The V and J genes are TRBV6-1 and TRBJ2-1, with 7 bases lining up with TRBD1. Germline V gene data show CDR1 as MNHNS and CDR2 as SASEGT. V dropped 9 bases and J dropped 8; count of bases not matched to a gene: 16. The CDR3 totals 15 residues. CDR3 protein: CASRTIDRDFYEQFF. In nucleotides, the CDR3 is TGTGCCAGTAGAACCATTGACAGGGATTTTTATGAGCAGTTCTTC.

The chain links TRBV6-5 to TRBJ1-1; 8 bases are shared with TRBD1. Germline CDR1 reads MNHEY; CDR2 reads SVGAGI. The CDR3 is made up of 13 amino acids. Trimming cost V 8 bases and J 7 bases; bases outside gene matches: 9. CDR3 region: CASRTSGGVEAFF. In DNA form, the CDR3 reads TGTGCCAGCCGAACCTCAGGGGGCGTTGAAGCTTTCTTT.

This chain joins TRBV2 and TRBJ1-6; 7 nucleotides align to TRBD1. J was trimmed by 8 bases and V by 7 bases; bases with no gene match: 5. CDR1 and CDR2 (germline): SNHLY, FYNNEI. The CDR3 length is 13 residues. CDR3 DNA: TGTGCCAGCACTTCCGACAGGGATTCACCCCTCCACTTT. Residues: CASTSDRDSPLHF.

The chain carries TRBV7-8 and TRBJ1-5; D unresolved. CDR1 is SGHVS and CDR2 is FQNEAQ in the germline V gene. The CDR3 length is 17 residues. Trimming shortened V by 0 bases and J by 0 bases, and 12 bases separated the two germline ends. The DNA of the CDR3 is TGTGCCAGCAGCTTAGCGAGGGCCGGGATTAGCAATCAGCCCCAGCATTTT. Protein product: CASSLARAGISNQPQHF.

The chain combines TRBV5-1 with TRBJ2-7; D may be TRBD2 (6 bases). Trimming took off 0 bases at V and 4 bases at J, with 14 bases between the two ends. The length of the CDR3 is 15 residues. Germline V lookup: CDR1 SGHRS, CDR2 YFSETQ. CDR3 nucleotides: TGCGCCAGCAGCTTGGCGGGAGTCGCCAGGTACGAGCAGTACTTC. Translating it yields CASSLAGVARYEQYF. Combining the CDR3 with reference TRBV5-1 and TRBJ2-7 gives the whole variable domain KAGVTQTPRYLIKTRGQQVTLSCSPISGHRSVSWYQQTPGQGLQFLFEYFSETQRNKGNFPGRFSGRQFSNSRSEMNVSTLELGDSALYLCASSLAGVARYEQYFGPGTRLTVT.

CDR3 residues: CASSILAGLISGTDTQYF. For the CDR3, the DNA is TGCGCCAGCAGCATACTAGCGGGGTTAATTTCGGGCACAGATACGCAGTATTTT. V gene TRBV5-1 combines with J gene TRBJ2-3; TRBD2 matches 10 bases. The CDR3 is 18 amino acids. Germline V lookup: CDR1 SGHRS, CDR2 YFSETQ. V gave up 4 bases and J gave up 1 base; unmatched junction bases: 12.

This clone was observed many times. V gene TRBV9 combines with J gene TRBJ2-3, with 9 bases matching TRBD1. Trimming took 4 bases from V and 0 from J; bases not matched to a gene: 3. The CDR3 totals 15 residues. The germline gives CDR1 SGDLS, CDR2 YYNGEE. The CDR3 region is CASSPGTGSTDTQYF. The CDR3 coding sequence is TGTGCCAGCAGCCCCGGGACAGGGAGCACAGATACGCAGTATTTT.

The chain links TRBV15 to TRBJ1-2; D ambiguous. This CDR3 is 13 amino acids long. V was trimmed by 0 bases and J by 8 bases, leaving 10 bases between them. Germline V gene lookup returns CDR1 LNHNV and CDR2 YYDKDF (reference sequence). The CDR3 protein is CATSRDGWRGYTF. The CDR3 nucleotides are TGTGCCACCAGCAGAGATGGGTGGCGAGGCTACACCTTC.

V and J are TRBV7-8 and TRBJ2-1; TRBD2 matches 7 bases. V shed 5 bases, J shed 3 bases, and the junction held 7 bases outside the gene matches. The V gene's germline CDR1 is SGHVS and CDR2 FQNEAQ. CDR3 length equals 15 residues. The CDR3 DNA is TGTGCCAGCAGCCAGGGCGGGAGAGGCTACAATGAGCAGTTCTTC. It encodes CASSQGGRGYNEQFF.

The rearrangement joins TRBV7-9 to TRBJ1-1; D not resolved. Germline CDR1 and CDR2: SEHNR and FQNEAQ (reference sequence). V lost 2 bases to trimming and J lost 0 bases, with 13 bases between them. This CDR3 has 16 residues. The CDR3 sequence: CASSLINAGMNTEAFF. The DNA for the CDR3 is TGTGCCAGCAGCTTAATCAATGCAGGCATGAACACTGAAGCTTTCTTT.